The 10 T cell receptor beta chains listed next were all sequenced from one sample in a study of T cell clonality in common variable immunodeficiency. Clones were sequenced by immunoSEQ multiplex PCR, and TCRdb holds only the in-frame ones, with some missing. The sample contains about 33,000 clones, none of them singletons. The sequencing sample was made of peripheral blood mononuclear cells. All receptors derive from a person between 18 and 75 years old in good health.

This clone showed up just a few times. The sequenced fragment ends 3 residues before the CDR3 boundary, so the rest is inferred from the germline J gene. This chain connects TRBV5-1 to TRBJ2-7; 11 bases align to TRBD2. The V gene end was trimmed by 4 bases and the J gene end by 6 bases; junction bases not matched to a gene: 9. Germline V lookup: CDR1 SGHRS, CDR2 YFSETQ. The CDR3 is 15 residues long. CDR3 bases read: TGCGCCAGCAGCCTTGAACTAGCGGGAGAAACCGAG. This encodes CASSLELAGETE. The full CDR3 sequence reads CASSLELAGETEQYF.

On this clone: The CDR3 extends 3 residues past the end of the read, so its final part is completed from the germline J gene. The V gene is TRBV30, the J gene TRBJ2-7, with a tentative D call TRBD2 (5 bases). Germline CDR1 and CDR2: GTSNPN and SVGIG (reference sequence). This CDR3 contains 13 residues. V lost 3 bases, J lost 4 bases, and 13 bases lay in between. The part of the CDR3 DNA that was read is TGTGCCTGGAGCTTAGGAGCGGAGTACGAG. Translated, it gives CAWSLGAEYE. The whole CDR3 sequence reads CAWSLGAEYEQYF.

This clone has a count of ten or more. The read terminates 3 residues ahead of where the CDR3 ends, so the germline J gene completes it. This rearrangement joins TRBV6-1 to TRBJ2-1, with 9 bases that match TRBD2. Unmatched junction bases numbered 6, after V lost 4 bases and J lost 5 bases. Germline CDR1 MNHNS, CDR2 SASEGT. The CDR3 length is 15 residues. The CDR3 bases that were read are TGTGCCAGCAGTGTATTAGCGGGAGTAAACAATGAG. It codes for CASSVLAGVNNE. The full CDR3 sequence reads CASSVLAGVNNEQFF.

This clone was detected many times. The CDR3 end is not reached by the read, which stops 3 residues before it; the germline J gene fills it in. This rearrangement joins TRBV7-3 to TRBJ2-1, with 7 nucleotides matching TRBD2. The V segment lost 0 bases and the J segment 4 bases; nucleotides outside the gene matches: 6. The germline V gene has CDR1 SGHTA and CDR2 FQGTGA. The CDR3 has 16 residues. The CDR3 here is CASSLTGGRGYNEQFF. CDR3 DNA (partial): TGTGCCAGCAGCTTAACCGGCGGGAGAGGTTACAATGAG.

This clone was counted between two and nine times. From the germline J gene comes the end of the CDR3, since the read stops 3 residues before it. This chain uses TRBV18 with TRBJ2-1, with 11 bases matching TRBD2. This CDR3 has 17 residues. CDR1 and CDR2 (germline): KGHSH, LQKENI. V lost 3 bases and J lost 8; bases outside the gene matches: 12. The DNA read from the CDR3 is TGTGCCAGCTCACCTCCACTAGCGGGGGAGGTAATCTATGAG. It specifies CASSPPLAGEVIYE. The whole CDR3 sequence is CASSPPLAGEVIYEQFF. Full variable domain (missing parts from reference TRBV18 and TRBJ2-1): NAGVMQNPRHLVRRRGQEARLRCSPMKGHSHVYWYRQLPEEGLKFMVYLQKENIIDESGMPKERFSAEFPKEGPSILRIQQVVRGDSAAYFCASSPPLAGEVIYEQFFGPGTRLTVL.

This clone appeared many times. The observed sequence ends 3 residues before the CDR3 terminus, with the missing tail filled in from the germline J gene. V and J are TRBV19 and TRBJ2-2; no clear D gene. The CDR3 has 13 amino acids. V was shortened by 6 bases and J by 7 bases, with 12 bases between the two germline ends. Germline lookup yields CDR1 LNHDA and CDR2 SQIVND (reference sequence). The CDR3 spells CASSPQSNGELFF. Incomplete CDR3 DNA: TGTGCCAGTAGCCCCCAGTCGAACGGGGAG.

This clone was observed at least ten times. The CDR3 loop reads CSAYYTGELFF. The part of the CDR3 DNA that was read is TGCAGCGCTTACTACACCGGGGAG. V and J are TRBV29-1 and TRBJ2-2; no clear D gene. Read coverage stops 3 residues before the CDR3 terminus; the germline J gene supplies the remainder. The CDR3 contains 11 residues. Germline loops: CDR1 SQVTM, CDR2 ANQGSEA. Trimming shortened V by 7 bases and J by 3 bases, and 6 bases separated the two germline ends.

This clone has a count of ten or more. The read gets to within 3 residues of the CDR3 end, and the germline J gene fills in the rest. The genes are TRBV10-3 and TRBJ2-2; tentative D call: TRBD1 (5 bases). This CDR3 has 14 residues. The V and J ends lost 7 bases and 3 bases respectively, with 12 bases between them. CDR1 is ENHRY, CDR2 SYGVKD, per germline. CDR3 DNA (partial): TGTGCCATCATCGGCAGGGTAGACACCGGGGAG. Translated: CAIIGRVDTGE. The whole CDR3 reads CAIIGRVDTGELFF.

About this clone: The read comes to an end 3 residues before the CDR3 does, leaving the germline J gene to fill in the end. This chain links TRBV2 with TRBJ1-2; D gene uncertain. This CDR3 comprises 12 residues. CDR1 SNHLY and CDR2 FYNNEI come from the germline V gene. Trimming pared 4 bases from V and 3 bases from J, leaving 6 bases between. Incomplete CDR3 DNA: TGTGCCAGCAGTGTACCGGACTATGGC. It is translated as CASSVPDYG. The full CDR3 protein is CASSVPDYGYTF.

This clone was counted many times. The CDR3 end is not reached by the read, which stops 3 residues before it; the germline J gene fills it in. The V gene is TRBV12-3 or TRBV12-4, the J gene TRBJ2-1; 8 nucleotides line up with TRBD2. V lost 3 bases, J lost 3 bases, and 4 bases stayed unmatched. The CDR3 is 15 amino acids. The CDR3 here is CASSLGAGGYNEQFF. The DNA read from the CDR3 is TGTGCCAGCAGTTTGGGCGCGGGAGGCTACAATGAG.